This TCR beta chain appears in the sequencing data of a study of T cell responses to AZD1222 COVID-19 vaccine. The study, taken as a whole, reports: Variant regions that are unmutated are reportedly the target of nearly half of spike-specific TCRs. Repertoire collection took place solely once the T cell response had peaked. Donors were chiefly white British, with a greater number of females, and clonal diversity was perhaps underestimated. Once two AZD1222 doses were given, Spike-specific TCR breadth and depth went up.

Only in-frame clones appear in the TCRdb table, and some are missing; sequencing was by immunoSEQ multiplex PCR. The repertoire includes approximately 110,000 clones, about 85% of them detected once, and 5.2% sits in the top ten. This CDR3 has 14 amino acids. Germline CDR1 and CDR2: SGHDT and YYEEEE. Between the trimmed V and J ends, which lost 0 bases and 1 base, there was a span of 5 bases. On this clone: The target antigen is unknown.

The chain employs TRBV5-6 and TRBJ1-3, with D unresolved. The sequenced sample was peripheral blood, obtained on day 0 of AZD1222 vaccination. The TCR sequence derives from an adult in good health. CDR3 loop: CASSLVGSGNTIYF. The CDR3, as DNA: TGTGCCAGCAGCTTGGTTGGATCTGGAAACACCATATATTTT.